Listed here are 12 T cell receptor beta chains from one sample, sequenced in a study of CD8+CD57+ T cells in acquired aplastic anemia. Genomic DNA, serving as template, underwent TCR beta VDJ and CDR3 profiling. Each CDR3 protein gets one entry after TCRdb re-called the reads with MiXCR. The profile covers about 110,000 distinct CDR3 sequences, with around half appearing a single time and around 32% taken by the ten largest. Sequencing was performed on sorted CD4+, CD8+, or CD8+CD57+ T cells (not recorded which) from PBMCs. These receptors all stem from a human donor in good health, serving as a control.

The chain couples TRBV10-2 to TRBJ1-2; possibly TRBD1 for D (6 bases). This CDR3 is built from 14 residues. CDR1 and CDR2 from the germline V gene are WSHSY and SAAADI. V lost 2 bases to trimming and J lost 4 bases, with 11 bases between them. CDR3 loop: CASSETGQVYGYTF. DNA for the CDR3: TGCGCCAGCAGTGAGACAGGGCAGGTCTATGGCTACACCTTC.

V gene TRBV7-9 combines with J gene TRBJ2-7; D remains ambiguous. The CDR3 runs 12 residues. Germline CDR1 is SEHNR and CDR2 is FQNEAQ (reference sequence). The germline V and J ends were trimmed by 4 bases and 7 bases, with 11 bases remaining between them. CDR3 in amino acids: CASSSLSREQYF. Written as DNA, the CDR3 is TGTGCCAGCAGCTCCCTCTCACGTGAGCAGTACTTC.

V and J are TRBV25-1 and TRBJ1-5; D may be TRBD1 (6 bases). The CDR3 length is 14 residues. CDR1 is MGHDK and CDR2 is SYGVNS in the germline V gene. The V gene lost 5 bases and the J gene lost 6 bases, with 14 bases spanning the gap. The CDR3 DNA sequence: TGTGCCAGCAGTCCGTTAGGGGGAGGTCAGCCCCAGCATTTT. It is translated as CASSPLGGGQPQHF.

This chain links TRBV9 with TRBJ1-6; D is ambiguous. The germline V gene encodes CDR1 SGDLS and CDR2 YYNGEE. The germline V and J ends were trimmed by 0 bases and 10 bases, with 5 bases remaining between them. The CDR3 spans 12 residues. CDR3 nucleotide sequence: TGTGCCAGCAGCGTAGGTCAATCACCCCTCCACTTT. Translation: CASSVGQSPLHF.

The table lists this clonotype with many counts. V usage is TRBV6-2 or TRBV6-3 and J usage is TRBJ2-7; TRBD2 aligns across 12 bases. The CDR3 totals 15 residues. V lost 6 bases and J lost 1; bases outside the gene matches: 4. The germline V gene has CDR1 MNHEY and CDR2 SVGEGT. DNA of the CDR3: TGTGCCAGCAGCCACGGACTAGCGGGGTCCTACGAGCAGTACTTC. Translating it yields CASSHGLAGSYEQYF.

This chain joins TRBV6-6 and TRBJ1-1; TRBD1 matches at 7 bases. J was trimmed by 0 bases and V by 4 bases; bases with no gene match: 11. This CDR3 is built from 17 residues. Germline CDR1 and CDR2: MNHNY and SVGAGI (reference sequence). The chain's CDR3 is CASSLGAGRGLNTEAFF. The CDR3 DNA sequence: TGTGCCAGCAGTTTAGGAGCAGGCAGGGGGTTGAACACTGAAGCTTTCTTT.

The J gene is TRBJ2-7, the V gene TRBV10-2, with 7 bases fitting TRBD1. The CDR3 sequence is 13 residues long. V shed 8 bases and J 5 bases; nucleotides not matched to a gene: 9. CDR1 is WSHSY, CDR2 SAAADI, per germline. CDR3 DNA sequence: TGCGCCAGCTCCTCGGACAGGAGCAACGAGCAGTACTTC. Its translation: CASSSDRSNEQYF.

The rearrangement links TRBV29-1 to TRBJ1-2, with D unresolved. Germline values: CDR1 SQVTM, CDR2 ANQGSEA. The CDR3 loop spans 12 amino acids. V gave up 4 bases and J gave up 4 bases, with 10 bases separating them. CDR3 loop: CSVGDPAYGYTF. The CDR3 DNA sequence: TGCAGCGTTGGAGATCCTGCCTATGGCTACACCTTC.

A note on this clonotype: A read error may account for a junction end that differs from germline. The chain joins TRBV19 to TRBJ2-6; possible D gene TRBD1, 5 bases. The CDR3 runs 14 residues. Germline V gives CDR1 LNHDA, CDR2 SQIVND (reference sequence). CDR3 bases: TGTGCCAGTAGGTCGGAGTCTGGGGCCAACGCCCTGACTTTC. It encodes CASRSESGANALTF.

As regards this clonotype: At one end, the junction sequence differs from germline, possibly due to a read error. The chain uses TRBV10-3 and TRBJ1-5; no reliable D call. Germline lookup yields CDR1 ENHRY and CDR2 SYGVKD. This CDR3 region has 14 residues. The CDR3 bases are TGTGCCAGCAGTTTACGCGGGGGCAATCAGCCCCAGCATTTT. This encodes CASSLRGGNQPQHF.

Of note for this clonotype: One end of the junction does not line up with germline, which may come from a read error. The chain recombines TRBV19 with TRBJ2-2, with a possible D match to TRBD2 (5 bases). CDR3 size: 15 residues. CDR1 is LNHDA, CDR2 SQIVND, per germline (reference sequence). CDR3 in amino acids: CASSLWTANTGEPFF. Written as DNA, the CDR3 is TGTGCCAGCAGCTTGTGGACGGCGAACACCGGGGAGCCGTTTTTT.

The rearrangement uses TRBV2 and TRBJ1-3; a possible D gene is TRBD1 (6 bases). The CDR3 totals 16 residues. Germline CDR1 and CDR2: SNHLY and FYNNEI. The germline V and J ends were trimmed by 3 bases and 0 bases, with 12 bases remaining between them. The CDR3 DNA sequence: TGTGCCAGCAGTGAGCAGGACAGTTACTCTGGAAACACCATATATTTT. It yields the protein CASSEQDSYSGNTIYF.